This T cell receptor beta chain derives from a study of CD8 T cells in ankylosing spondylitis. Study results and limitations: Both synovial fluid and blood in reactive arthritis had previously been reported to carry some motif variants. Reports say disease-linked clones showed up significantly more in matched ankylosing spondylitis synovial fluid. There was a TCR beta motif, made of eight highly homologous variants, that appeared characteristic of ankylosing spondylitis blood.

With regard to this clonotype: The antigen is not known.

One entry per CDR3 protein results from TCRdb running MiXCR on the 5' RACE reads. The sample lists approximately 220,000 distinct CDR3 sequences, roughly 24% occurring once. Sequenced sample: blood, either unsorted or a sorted T cell fraction (not recorded which). The receptor's source is a male donor with ankylosing spondylitis or in good health (not recorded which).

CDR3 amino acids: CSVRTGGSSGNTIYF. DNA for the CDR3: TGCAGCGTGCGGACAGGGGGAAGCTCTGGAAACACCATATATTTT. The chain links TRBV29-1 to TRBJ1-3; 10 nucleotides agree with TRBD1. Germline lookup yields CDR1 SQVTM and CDR2 ANQGSEA. This CDR3 contains 15 residues. J was trimmed by 0 bases and V by 6 bases; bases with no gene match: 5.